Sequencing of this TCR beta chain was carried out in a study of T cells in Graves' hyperthyroidism and ophthalmopathy. Amplified TCR beta CDR3 regions derived from RNA transcripts. RT-PCR in the first round (using the HTBI primer set) targeted the TCR CDR3. One entry per CDR3 protein results from TCRdb running MiXCR on the multiplex PCR reads. This sample has 250,000 to 300,000 distinct CDR3 sequences, with 12% to 15% found just once. J was trimmed by 7 bases and V by 8 bases; bases with no gene match: 13. The CDR3 runs to 16 residues. The germline gives CDR1 MNHNS, CDR2 SASEGT. As for this clonotype: No antigen is known for it.

Study-level findings and limits: Before onset, ophthalmopathy was predicted by the model a median around 6 months earlier.

Lactation, pregnancy, other autoimmune disease or uncontrolled infection led to exclusion of patients. The authors obtained PBMCs from roughly 10 ml of fresh peripheral blood. The sequence was collected from a woman aged 40 to 50 with Graves' hyperthyroidism. Material for sequencing was blood. This chain uses TRBV6-1 with TRBJ2-2; 10 bases line up with TRBD2. The CDR3 DNA reads as TGTGCCAGCGGGGTCTTTGGTAGCGGGAGGCACGGGGAGCTGTTTTTT. Protein product: CASGVFGSGRHGELFF.